Shown below are 19 T cell receptor beta chains from a single sample sequenced in a study of quantifying T cell responses using KT2 cells. Study-level background: cDNA was made from DNase-treated RNA using alpha and beta constant primers.

Each cDNA got a UMI-containing oligo ligated at its 3' end. The first PCR ran approximately 4 cycles with an equimolar RC1.1 and RC1.2 beta primer mix. MiXCR, applied by TCRdb to the UMI-ligation and nested PCR reads, yields one record per CDR3 protein. The sample carries tens of thousands of distinct CDR3 sequences, approximately 10% recorded once. The sample consisted of PBMCs spiked with cells of the T cell clone KT2. All receptors come from a human donor.

This clonotype was seen many times. The gene calls are TRBV12-3 or TRBV12-4 and TRBJ1-2; no definite D call. V was pared by 6 bases and J by 4 bases, with 9 bases between. The CDR3 runs to 12 residues. The CDR3 loop reads CASSLWLYGYTF. The CDR3 nucleotides read TGTGCCAGCAGCCTTTGGCTCTATGGCTACACCTTC.

The chain combines TRBV12-3 or TRBV12-4 with TRBJ2-1; possibly TRBD1 or TRBD2 for D (5 bases each). There are 13 residues in the CDR3. Trimming pared 7 bases from V and 8 bases from J, leaving 15 bases between. CDR3 in amino acids: CASTLGERDEQFF. DNA of the CDR3: TGTGCCAGCACCTTGGGGGAGAGGGATGAGCAGTTCTTC.

This clonotype has more than one count but fewer than ten. The chain combines TRBV7-8 with TRBJ1-5; D uncertain. V was clipped by 5 bases and J by 0 bases, with 14 bases between them. Per germline, CDR1 SGHVS and CDR2 FQNEAQ. The CDR3 covers 16 residues. The CDR3 reads CASSLRELNSNQPQHF. Written as DNA, the CDR3 is TGTGCCAGCAGCCTCCGGGAGTTGAATAGCAATCAGCCCCAGCATTTT. Drawing the rest from reference TRBV7-8 and TRBJ1-5, the complete variable domain is GAGVSQSPRYKVAKRGQDVALRCDPISGHVSLFWYQQALGQGPEFLTYFQNEAQLDKSGLPSDRFFAERPEGSVSTLKIQRTQQEDSAVYLCASSLRELNSNQPQHFGDGTRLSIL.

The V call is TRBV6-1, the J call TRBJ2-7; 12 nucleotides line up with TRBD1. The J segment lost 7 bases and the V segment lost 6 bases, leaving 13 bases of the junction unmatched. This CDR3 is 16 amino acids long. The V gene's germline CDR1 is MNHNS and CDR2 SASEGT. The CDR3 DNA reads as TGTGCCAGCAGCAAGCTCCCGGGACAGGGGGCGCAAGAGCAGTACTTC. This gives the protein CASSKLPGQGAQEQYF.

This chain connects TRBV19 to TRBJ2-3; 8 nucleotides match TRBD1. Germline V gives CDR1 LNHDA, CDR2 SQIVND (reference sequence). V lost 5 bases and J lost 8; bases outside the gene matches: 15. The CDR3 totals 16 residues. The CDR3 loop is CASSPWTGSLGATQYF. In DNA form, the CDR3 reads TGTGCCAGTAGTCCCTGGACAGGGTCTTTGGGGGCTACGCAGTATTTT.

This clonotype was detected a few times. DNA of the CDR3: TGTGCTAGTGGTTTTAAACCCCTGCCCCTCAGGACGGATGATTCTAACTATGGCTACACCTTC. Translated, it gives CASGFKPLPLRTDDSNYGYTF. The genes are TRBV12-5 and TRBJ1-2; D remains ambiguous. CDR3 size: 21 residues. Germline assignment: CDR1 LGHNT and CDR2 FRNRAP. V dropped 3 bases and J dropped 0 bases, with 29 bases sitting between them.

This clonotype was detected only a few times. The chain recombines TRBV28 with TRBJ2-5; 8 bases agree with TRBD2. CDR3 size: 16 residues. Trimming removed 8 bases from V and 7 bases from J; junction bases left unmatched: 18. Germline CDR1 MDHEN, CDR2 SYDVKM. The CDR3 DNA follows: TGTGCCAGCTCCTCGGGGCGGCGGGGGGTGTTGGTGACCCAGTACTTC. Its protein is CASSSGRRGVLVTQYF. The full variable domain, completed using reference TRBV28 and TRBJ2-5, is DVKVTQSSRYLVKRTGEKVFLECVQDMDHENMFWYRQDPGLGLRLIYFSYDVKMKEKGDIPEGYSVSREKKERFSLILESASTNQTSMYLCASSSGRRGVLVTQYFGPGTRLLVL.

This clonotype was seen ten or more times. The chain carries TRBV28 and TRBJ2-7; 7 bases agree with TRBD2. This CDR3 contains 15 residues. Germline V CDR1 and CDR2: MDHEN, SYDVKM. The V segment lost 3 bases and the J segment 1 base; nucleotides outside the gene matches: 6. CDR3 nucleotides: TGTGCCAGCAGTTTGGGGGGGTCAAGGTCCTACGAGCAGTACTTC. Translation gives CASSLGGSRSYEQYF.

This clonotype was seen ten or more times. V usage is TRBV20-1 and J usage is TRBJ2-3; D is undetermined. Germline-derived CDR1 and CDR2 are DFQATT and SNEGSKA (reference sequence). Trimming left V 3 bases short and J 2 bases short, with 18 bases between. The CDR3 consists of 16 residues. Here the CDR3 DNA reads TGCAGTGCTAGGCCGTCTCGGACGGCCGTCACAGATACGCAGTATTTT. The encoded protein is CSARPSRTAVTDTQYF.

Comments on this clonotype: This is likely a read error, given that the CDR3 carries no conserved phenylalanine or tryptophan at its end. J is TRBJ1-5 and V is TRBV24-1, with D unresolved. The ends were cut back, 7 bases at V and 4 bases at J, with 10 bases in the middle. Germline CDR1 and CDR2: KGHDR and SFDVKD. The CDR3 consists of 13 residues. DNA of the CDR3: TGTGCCACCAGGGAGGGAGGTAATCAGCCCCAGCATTAT. Amino acids: CATREGGNQPQHY.

This clonotype was found many times. The chain recombines TRBV12-3 or TRBV12-4 with TRBJ1-5, with D perhaps TRBD1 (5 bases). The CDR3 has 12 residues. Between the trimmed V and J ends, which lost 3 bases and 6 bases, there was a span of 6 bases. The CDR3 nucleotides are TGTGCCAGCAGTTTGGGGCCTCAGCCCCAGCATTTT. It translates to CASSLGPQPQHF.

This clonotype was counted only a few times. The genes are TRBV29-1 and TRBJ2-3, with D possibly matching TRBD1 (8 bases). The CDR3 sequence is 13 residues long. V lost 5 bases to trimming and J lost 4 bases, with 13 bases between them. Germline loops: CDR1 SQVTM, CDR2 ANQGSEA. CDR3 in amino acids: CSVRTGRADTQYF. The CDR3 bases are TGCAGCGTTCGGACAGGGAGGGCAGATACGCAGTATTTT.

This clonotype was detected ten times or more. The V gene is TRBV20-1, the J gene TRBJ1-1; D may be TRBD1 (6 bases). This CDR3 spans 14 amino acids. Per germline, CDR1 DFQATT and CDR2 SNEGSKA (reference sequence). With 1 base removed from V and 2 bases from J, the gap between germline ends came to 11 bases. The CDR3 DNA is TGCAGTGCTAGAGTCGCCAGGGGAAACACTGAAGCTTTCTTT. As protein: CSARVARGNTEAFF.

This chain uses TRBV20-1 with TRBJ2-4; 9 bases agree with TRBD2. The CDR3 runs 15 residues. Germline loops: CDR1 DFQATT, CDR2 SNEGSKA (reference sequence). Losses at the gene ends were 0 bases for V and 4 bases for J; bases not matched to a gene: 4. The CDR3 loop is CSAREYGLAKNIQYF. The CDR3 nucleotides are TGCAGTGCTAGAGAGTACGGACTAGCGAAAAACATTCAGTACTTC.

In its sample, this clonotype was seen a few times. The chain recombines TRBV27 with TRBJ1-5; D not certain. CDR1 MNHEY and CDR2 SMNVEV come from the germline V gene (reference sequence). V gave up 0 bases and J gave up 2 bases, with 8 bases separating them. CDR3 length equals 15 residues. The CDR3 reads CASSLSAYGNQPQHF. The CDR3 DNA is TGTGCCAGCAGTTTATCAGCATATGGCAATCAGCCCCAGCATTTT.

This clonotype was observed many times. The rearrangement links TRBV12-3 or TRBV12-4 to TRBJ2-3; weak D call: TRBD1 (6 bases). The CDR3 runs to 15 residues. V lost 5 bases to trimming and J lost 6 bases, with 18 bases between them. The CDR3: CASSQQGLPSDTQYF. DNA of the CDR3: TGTGCCAGCAGTCAACAGGGATTGCCTTCCGATACGCAGTATTTT.

This clonotype has only a few counts. J is TRBJ2-1 and V is TRBV5-5, with D unresolved. Trimming pared 3 bases from V and 7 bases from J, leaving 17 bases between. This CDR3 comprises 15 residues. From germline, CDR1 is SGHKS and CDR2 YYEKEE (reference sequence). CDR3 region: CASSSDPRTQNEQFF. The CDR3 DNA is TGTGCCAGCAGCTCGGACCCTCGCACGCAAAATGAGCAGTTCTTC.

This clonotype has more than one count but fewer than ten. This sequence joins TRBV20-1 and TRBJ2-2, with D perhaps being TRBD1 or TRBD2 (5 bases each). This CDR3 is 14 amino acids long. Germline V gene data show CDR1 as DFQATT and CDR2 as SNEGSKA (reference sequence). V dropped 4 bases and J dropped 3 bases, with 12 bases sitting between them. CDR3 sequence (DNA): TGCAGTGCTAAATTGGGGGACGACACCGGGGAGCTGTTTTTT. Its translation is CSAKLGDDTGELFF.

The V call is TRBV2, the J call TRBJ2-7; 9 positions agree with TRBD1. V lost 8 bases to trimming and J lost 2 bases; unmatched junction nucleotides: 1. This CDR3 is built from 12 residues. CDR1 is SNHLY, CDR2 FYNNEI, per germline. CDR3: CASRDRAYEQYF. DNA of the CDR3: TGTGCCAGCCGGGACAGGGCCTACGAGCAGTACTTC.